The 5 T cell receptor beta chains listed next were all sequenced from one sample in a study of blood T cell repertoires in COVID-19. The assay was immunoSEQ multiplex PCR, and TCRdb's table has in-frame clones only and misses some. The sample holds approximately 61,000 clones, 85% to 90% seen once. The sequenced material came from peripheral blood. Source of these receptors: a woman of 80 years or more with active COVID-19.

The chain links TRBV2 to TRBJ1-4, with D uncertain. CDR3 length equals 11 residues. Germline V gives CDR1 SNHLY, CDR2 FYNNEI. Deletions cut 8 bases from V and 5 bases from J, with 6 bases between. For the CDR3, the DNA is TGTGCCAGCGGAGACAATGAAAAACTGTTTTTT. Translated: CASGDNEKLFF.

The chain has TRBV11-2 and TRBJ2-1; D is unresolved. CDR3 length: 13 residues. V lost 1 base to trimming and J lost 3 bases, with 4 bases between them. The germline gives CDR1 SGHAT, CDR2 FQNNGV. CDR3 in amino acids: CASSLADYNEQFF. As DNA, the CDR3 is TGTGCCAGCAGCTTAGCAGACTACAATGAGCAGTTCTTC. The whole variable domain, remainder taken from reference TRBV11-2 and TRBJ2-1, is EAGVAQSPRYKIIEKRQSVAFWCNPISGHATLYWYQQILGQGPKLLIQFQNNGVVDDSQLPKDRFSAERLKGVDSTLKIQPAKLEDSAVYLCASSLADYNEQFFGPGTRLTVL.

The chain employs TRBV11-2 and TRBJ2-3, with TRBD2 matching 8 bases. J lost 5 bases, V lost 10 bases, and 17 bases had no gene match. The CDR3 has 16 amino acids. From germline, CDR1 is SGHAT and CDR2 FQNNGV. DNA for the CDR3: TGTGCCACCCGTGCCACCTTGAGCGGGGGAGGAGATACGCAGTATTTT. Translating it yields CATRATLSGGGDTQYF. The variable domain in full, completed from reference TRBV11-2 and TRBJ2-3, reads EAGVAQSPRYKIIEKRQSVAFWCNPISGHATLYWYQQILGQGPKLLIQFQNNGVVDDSQLPKDRFSAERLKGVDSTLKIQPAKLEDSAVYLCATRATLSGGGDTQYFGPGTRLTVL.

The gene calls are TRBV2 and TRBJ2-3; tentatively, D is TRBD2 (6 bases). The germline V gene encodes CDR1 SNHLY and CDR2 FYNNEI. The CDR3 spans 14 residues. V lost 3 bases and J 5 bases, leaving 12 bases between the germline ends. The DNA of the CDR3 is TGTGCCAGCAGTGATTATAGCGGAGAAGATACGCAGTATTTT. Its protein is CASSDYSGEDTQYF.

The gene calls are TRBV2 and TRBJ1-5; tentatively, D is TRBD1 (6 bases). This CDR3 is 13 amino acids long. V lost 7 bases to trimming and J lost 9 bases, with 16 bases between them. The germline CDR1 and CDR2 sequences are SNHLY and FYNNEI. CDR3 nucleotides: TGTGCCAGCACTACAGGGCCTTTAGGGCCCCAGCATTTT. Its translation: CASTTGPLGPQHF.